The entry below describes one TCR beta chain. Antigen unknown. Data came from immunoSEQ multiplex PCR; TCRdb stores just in-frame clones and leaves some out. Of tens of thousands of clones detected, about 90% appear once; the ten largest clones hold 4.9%. Germline assignment: CDR1 LGHNT and CDR2 FRNRAP. The CDR3 runs 12 residues. V lost 7 bases to trimming and J lost 6 bases, with 10 bases between them. The data were obtained in a study of T cell responses to AZD1222 COVID-19 vaccine. About the study: Recipients boosted at about 4 weeks or about 12 weeks are pooled.

General study points: Repertoire sampling happened only post peak T cell response. Baseline serology detected seropositivity in only 5 to 7 AZD1222 recipients. Among vaccine-associated CD4 TCRs, coverage spanned spike, with dominance at 160-218 and 743-854.

Specimen: peripheral blood, collected on day 0 of AZD1222 vaccination. The gene calls are TRBV12-5 and TRBJ1-5; D is undetermined. The clonotype was recovered from an adult in good health. Here the CDR3 DNA reads TGTGCTAGTGCCTTGGGAGGTCAGCCCCAGCATTTT. This sequence encodes CASALGGQPQHF.